The 27 T cell receptor beta chains below come from one sample, sequenced in a study of blood T cell repertoires in COVID-19. Assay used: immunoSEQ multiplex PCR; TCRdb lists only in-frame clones, some missing. The sample shows about 100,000 clones, around four fifths of them seen only once. The sample was peripheral blood. All receptors come from a woman in her sixties or seventies with acute or convalescent COVID-19.

The V and J genes are TRBV11-2 and TRBJ1-6; no reliable D call. The germline V gene has CDR1 SGHAT and CDR2 FQNNGV. The CDR3 covers 13 residues. Between the trimmed V and J ends, which lost 5 bases and 4 bases, there was a span of 6 bases. The CDR3 DNA reads TGTGCCAGCAGCCCCACTTATAATTCACCCCTCCACTTT. Protein sequence: CASSPTYNSPLHF.

The genes are TRBV3-1 (or the pseudogene TRBV3-2) and TRBJ2-2; 7 bases line up with TRBD1. Germline V CDR1 and CDR2: LGHDT, YNNKEL (reference sequence). The V and J ends lost 4 bases and 8 bases, in that order; junction bases with no gene match: 4. The length of the CDR3 is 13 residues. The CDR3 region has the DNA TGTGCCAGCAGCCCGGGGACAGTTGGGGAGCTGTTTTTT. Its protein product is CASSPGTVGELFF.

The rearrangement joins TRBV29-1 to TRBJ2-5, with D possibly TRBD1 on 6 matching bases. The CDR3 is 13 amino acids. Germline V gives CDR1 SQVTM, CDR2 ANQGSEA. The V end was cut by 6 bases, the J end by 2 bases, with 13 bases between. CDR3 loop: CSVKTGPQETQYF. In DNA form, the CDR3 reads TGCAGCGTCAAGACAGGCCCACAAGAGACCCAGTACTTC.

This rearrangement joins TRBV5-6 to TRBJ1-2; D is undetermined. Looked up from germline, CDR1 is SGHDT and CDR2 is YYEEEE. This CDR3 is 12 amino acids long. The V end lost 4 bases, the J end lost 0 bases, and 4 bases lay between the germline ends. CDR3 nucleotides: TGTGCCAGCAGCATTACTAACTATGGCTACACCTTC. This gives the protein CASSITNYGYTF.

The chain combines TRBV3-1 (or the pseudogene TRBV3-2) with TRBJ1-1; 7 bases fit TRBD1. Germline V lookup: CDR1 LGHDT, CDR2 YNNKEL (reference sequence). CDR3 length: 14 residues. The J segment lost 0 bases and the V segment lost 6 bases, leaving 4 bases of the junction unmatched. The CDR3 is CASRSDRVNTEAFF. CDR3 DNA: TGTGCCAGCAGGTCAGACAGGGTGAACACTGAAGCTTTCTTT.

The chain carries TRBV7-2 and TRBJ2-7; perhaps TRBD1 as D (5 bases). Per the germline V gene, CDR1 is SGHTA and CDR2 is FQGNSA. V was shortened by 1 base and J by 2 bases, with 12 bases between the two germline ends. This CDR3 has 15 amino acids. The CDR3 is CASSLVDSPTYEQYV. CDR3 sequence (DNA): TGTGCCAGCAGCTTAGTCGACAGCCCGACCTACGAGCAGTACGTC.

The J gene is TRBJ1-3, the V gene TRBV15; weak D call: TRBD1 (5 bases). In germline, CDR1 is LNHNV, CDR2 YYDKDF (reference sequence). There are 16 residues in the CDR3. Trimming took 0 bases from V and 0 from J, leaving 9 bases between them. DNA for the CDR3: TGTGCCACCAGCAGAGATGGGGCCGTCTCTGGAAACACCATATATTTT. As protein: CATSRDGAVSGNTIYF.

The CDR3 loop reads CSVARSGGATDTQYF. CDR3 sequence (DNA): TGCAGCGTTGCGAGGAGCGGGGGGGCCACAGATACGCAGTATTTT. V usage is TRBV29-1 and J usage is TRBJ2-3; 10 nucleotides agree with TRBD2. Trimming took 4 bases from V and 2 from J; bases not matched to a gene: 6. CDR1 and CDR2 from the germline V gene are SQVTM and ANQGSEA. The length of the CDR3 is 15 residues.

This clone was seen only a few times. The gene calls are TRBV5-1 and TRBJ2-2, with a weak D call TRBD1 (6 bases). V dropped 1 base and J dropped 4 bases, with 11 bases sitting between them. Germline CDR1 SGHRS, CDR2 YFSETQ. This CDR3 comprises 15 residues. The CDR3 protein is CASSLSRGLTGELFF. The DNA for the CDR3 is TGCGCCAGCAGCTTGTCCAGGGGCCTCACCGGGGAGCTGTTTTTT.

The chain uses TRBV19 and TRBJ2-7; 9 bases map to TRBD1. The germline V gene encodes CDR1 LNHDA and CDR2 SQIVND (reference sequence). The length of the CDR3 is 14 residues. V trimming: 10 bases; J trimming: 5 bases; junction bases outside the gene matches: 12. This chain's CDR3 is CATTSRDRVHEQYF. The CDR3 coding sequence is TGTGCCACCACTTCCCGGGACAGGGTCCACGAGCAGTACTTC.

The rearrangement uses TRBV7-9 and TRBJ2-5, with D perhaps matching TRBD2 (6 bases). The V end was cut by 1 base, the J end by 4 bases, with 16 bases between. CDR1 and CDR2 (germline): SEHNR, FQNEAQ (reference sequence). This CDR3 is built from 16 residues. CDR3 bases: TGTGCCAGCAGCTTAGGACTAGAGGGGATGGGAGAGACCCAGTACTTC. It encodes CASSLGLEGMGETQYF.

This clone was counted a single time. This rearrangement joins TRBV28 to TRBJ2-1, with 8 bases matching TRBD1. V lost 6 bases to trimming and J lost 0 bases; unmatched junction nucleotides: 4. CDR3 length: 15 amino acids. The germline V gene encodes CDR1 MDHEN and CDR2 SYDVKM. The CDR3 is CASSYTGGSYNEQFF. Written as DNA, the CDR3 is TGTGCCAGCAGCTATACAGGGGGCTCCTACAATGAGCAGTTCTTC.

CDR3 nucleotides: TGTGCCAGCAGTGAAAACCACCTCGGACAGGGACTGTCCAACGTCCTGACTTTC. The encoded protein is CASSENHLGQGLSNVLTF. The chain combines TRBV6-1 with TRBJ2-6; 8 nucleotides align to TRBD1. The CDR3 consists of 18 residues. The junction had 14 bases not matched to a gene; V was cut back by 2 bases and J by 8 bases. Germline CDR1 MNHNS, CDR2 SASEGT.

This clone was found once. This sequence joins TRBV5-1 and TRBJ2-3, with 11 bases fitting TRBD1. The CDR3 is made up of 17 amino acids. Trimming cost V 8 bases and J 0 bases; bases outside gene matches: 11. Looked up from germline, CDR1 is SGHRS and CDR2 is YFSETQ. The CDR3 here is CASIPGQGGSSTDTQYF. In DNA, the CDR3 is TGCGCCAGTATCCCGGGACAGGGGGGATCTAGCACAGATACGCAGTATTTT.

This clone has just one count. V usage is TRBV4-2 and J usage is TRBJ1-1; 8 nucleotides match TRBD1. Germline values: CDR1 LGHNA, CDR2 YNFKEQ. The CDR3 runs 15 residues. Trimming took 0 bases from V and 9 from J; bases not matched to a gene: 9. Here the CDR3 DNA reads TGTGCCAGCAGCCAAGATCAGGGGGCACCCCTGAAAGCTTTCTTT. Its protein product is CASSQDQGAPLKAFF.

The chain couples TRBV5-1 to TRBJ1-4; D is uncertain. CDR3 size: 14 residues. V lost 2 bases, J lost 3 bases, and 8 bases lay in between. Germline CDR1 is SGHRS and CDR2 is YFSETQ. The DNA of the CDR3 is TGCGCCAGCAGCTTTGGGAGGGCTAATGAAAAACTGTTTTTT. Translating it yields CASSFGRANEKLFF.

CDR3 residues: CASSLRGRRADYLIDTQYF. The CDR3 DNA follows: TGTGCCAGCAGCTTAAGGGGTCGGAGGGCAGACTACCTGATAGATACGCAGTATTTT. This chain links TRBV7-3 with TRBJ2-3; perhaps TRBD2 as D (6 bases). The CDR3 length is 19 residues. CDR1 is SGHTA, CDR2 FQGTGA, per germline. The V end lost 1 base, the J end lost 5 bases, and 25 bases lay between the germline ends.

CDR3 DNA: TGTGCCAGCAGTTCCTTTGCAACTAATGAAAAACTGTTTTTT. This gives the protein CASSSFATNEKLFF. The chain joins TRBV27 to TRBJ1-4; D is undetermined. The CDR3 extends over 14 amino acids. The V and J ends lost 4 bases and 0 bases respectively, with 6 bases between them. Germline CDR1 MNHEY, CDR2 SMNVEV (reference sequence).

V usage is TRBV5-1 and J usage is TRBJ2-3, with a tentative D call TRBD2 (6 bases). The V end was cut by 5 bases, the J end by 0 bases, with 10 bases between. In germline, CDR1 is SGHRS, CDR2 YFSETQ. There are 14 residues in the CDR3. Here the CDR3 DNA reads TGCGCCAGCAGTCGGGAGTCTAGCACAGATACGCAGTATTTT. Its translation: CASSRESSTDTQYF.

This clone was observed at least ten times. The chain carries TRBV4-2 and TRBJ1-1; no definite D call. The CDR3 contains 12 residues. V was clipped by 5 bases and J by 6 bases, with 10 bases between them. Germline values: CDR1 LGHNA, CDR2 YNFKEQ. Written as DNA, the CDR3 is TGTGCCAGCAGCGCCGACACCCCTGAAGCTTTCTTT. It specifies CASSADTPEAFF.

The CDR3 DNA reads as TGTGCCAGCACCTTTAACGGGGAGGAGACCCAGTACTTC. Protein product: CASTFNGEETQYF. The V call is TRBV11-2, the J call TRBJ2-5, with D possibly matching TRBD2 (5 bases). Germline values: CDR1 SGHAT, CDR2 FQNNGV. With 7 bases removed from V and 5 bases from J, the gap between germline ends came to 14 bases. The CDR3 loop spans 13 amino acids.

This rearrangement joins TRBV18 to TRBJ2-3; 10 bases match TRBD2. J gave up 0 bases and V 3 bases, and 9 bases lay outside the gene matches. Germline CDR1 reads KGHSH; CDR2 reads LQKENI. CDR3 length: 18 amino acids. The CDR3 here is CASSPPSGGISSTDTQYF. The CDR3 DNA sequence: TGTGCCAGCTCACCCCCTAGCGGGGGAATCTCTAGCACAGATACGCAGTATTTT. Filled out from reference TRBV18 and TRBJ2-3, the complete variable domain reads NAGVMQNPRHLVRRRGQEARLRCSPMKGHSHVYWYRQLPEEGLKFMVYLQKENIIDESGMPKERFSAEFPKEGPSILRIQQVVRGDSAAYFCASSPPSGGISSTDTQYFGPGTRLTVL.

This rearrangement joins TRBV9 to TRBJ2-7; maybe TRBD2 (6 bases). The CDR3 is made up of 13 amino acids. Trimming took off 4 bases at V and 4 bases at J, with 12 bases between the two ends. Germline V gene sequence: CDR1 SGDLS, CDR2 YYNGEE. In DNA form, the CDR3 reads TGTGCCAGCAGCAATCCGGGAGAATACGAGCAGTACTTC. It translates to CASSNPGEYEQYF.

This clone was picked up a small number of times. The same CDR3 also results from other DNA sequences found in this sample. V and J are TRBV12-3 or TRBV12-4 and TRBJ2-5; the D is unclear. This CDR3 spans 11 amino acids. The V end lost 3 bases, the J end lost 4 bases, and 3 bases lay between the germline ends. CDR3 sequence: CASSFGETQYF. The CDR3 DNA reads TGTGCCAGCAGTTTCGGAGAGACCCAGTACTTC.

V usage is TRBV19 and J usage is TRBJ1-1; perhaps TRBD1 as D (5 bases). Germline V CDR1 and CDR2: LNHDA, SQIVND (reference sequence). The CDR3 totals 13 residues. Trimming took 7 bases from V and 4 from J, leaving 13 bases between them. The CDR3 nucleotides are TGTGCCAGTACCAGATCGGGGGGCACTGAAGCTTTCTTT. Its translation is CASTRSGGTEAFF.

This chain links TRBV19 with TRBJ1-1, with 8 bases that match TRBD1. The CDR3 totals 14 residues. Germline CDR1 reads LNHDA; CDR2 reads SQIVND (reference sequence). V was clipped by 5 bases and J by 3 bases; unmatched bases: 5. Here the CDR3 reads CASSARTGYTEAFF. The CDR3 nucleotides read TGTGCCAGTAGTGCTAGGACAGGGTACACTGAAGCTTTCTTT.

The chain links TRBV19 to TRBJ1-5; 8 nucleotides line up with TRBD1. This CDR3 comprises 15 residues. The V segment lost 7 bases and the J segment 2 bases; nucleotides outside the gene matches: 7. Germline values: CDR1 LNHDA, CDR2 SQIVND (reference sequence). The CDR3 protein is CASNSGTGGNQPQHF. In DNA, the CDR3 is TGTGCCAGTAATTCCGGGACAGGAGGCAATCAGCCCCAGCATTTT.